The 18 T cell receptor beta chains presented below share a single source sample, sequenced in a study of control samples from healthy donors and cancer patients. This table comes from immunoSEQ multiplex PCR, and its TCRdb copy is limited to in-frame clones, with some not included. This table holds fewer than 100,000 clones, roughly 78% found once. Sequencing was carried out using blood. These TCRs come from a man aged 60 to 75 in good health.

The genes are TRBV14 and TRBJ2-1, with D possibly matching TRBD2 (6 bases). The ends were cut back, 0 bases at V and 7 bases at J, with 13 bases in the middle. This CDR3 region has 15 residues. CDR1 and CDR2 (germline): SGHDN, FVKESK. Here the CDR3 reads CASSQERGRLNEQFF. CDR3 bases: TGTGCCAGCAGCCAAGAACGAGGGAGGCTAAATGAGCAGTTCTTC.

This sequence joins TRBV9 and TRBJ1-3, with D unresolved. The CDR3 sequence is 14 residues long. From germline, CDR1 is SGDLS and CDR2 YYNGEE. V was pared by 3 bases and J by 0 bases, with 7 bases between. CDR3 loop: CASSGGSSGNTIYF. As DNA, the CDR3 is TGTGCCAGCAGCGGGGGTAGCTCTGGAAACACCATATATTTT.

The table lists this clone with a few counts. V is TRBV19 and J is TRBJ1-5; maybe TRBD1 (5 bases). This CDR3 comprises 17 residues. CDR1 is LNHDA, CDR2 SQIVND, per germline (reference sequence). V was trimmed by 4 bases and J by 3 bases, leaving 19 bases between them. CDR3 in amino acids: CASSRKPFGADNQPQHF. The DNA for the CDR3 is TGTGCCAGTAGTAGAAAGCCCTTTGGGGCAGACAATCAGCCCCAGCATTTT.

The chain uses TRBV7-9 and TRBJ1-5; D ambiguous. V gave up 5 bases and J gave up 2 bases, with 13 bases separating them. The CDR3 is 15 residues long. The germline CDR1 and CDR2 sequences are SEHNR and FQNEAQ (reference sequence). In DNA form, the CDR3 reads TGTGCCAGCAGCGATTCAGGCATTGGCAATCAGCCCCAGCATTTT. Translated, it gives CASSDSGIGNQPQHF.

The genes are TRBV19 and TRBJ2-2; weak D call: TRBD1 (6 bases). Germline V gene lookup returns CDR1 LNHDA and CDR2 SQIVND (reference sequence). The CDR3 loop spans 13 amino acids. Trimming took off 10 bases at V and 6 bases at J, with 15 bases between the two ends. The CDR3 coding sequence is TGTGCCACTCGAACAGGGTCCCCCGGGGAGCTGTTTTTT. Encoded protein: CATRTGSPGELFF. Variable domain in full (rest from reference TRBV19 and TRBJ2-2): DGGITQSPKYLFRKEGQNVTLSCEQNLNHDAMYWYRQDPGQGLRLIYYSQIVNDFQKGDIAEGYSVSREKKESFPLTVTSAQKNPTAFYLCATRTGSPGELFFGEGSRLTVL.

The J gene is TRBJ1-4, the V gene TRBV9, with 7 bases identical to TRBD1. The CDR3 has 16 residues. Germline V CDR1 and CDR2: SGDLS, YYNGEE. Trimming cost V 3 bases and J 3 bases; bases outside gene matches: 8. The CDR3 DNA follows: TGTGCCAGCAGCGGAGACAGGGCTGGAGCTAATGAAAAACTGTTTTTT. Protein product: CASSGDRAGANEKLFF.

This rearrangement joins TRBV20-1 to TRBJ1-1, with TRBD1 as a possible D gene (6 bases). The CDR3 length is 15 residues. Deletions cut 3 bases from V and 6 bases from J, with 20 bases between. Germline V CDR1 and CDR2: DFQATT, SNEGSKA (reference sequence). CDR3 residues: CSASDGGQGSAEAFF. The CDR3 DNA sequence: TGCAGTGCTAGTGACGGGGGCCAGGGGTCAGCTGAAGCTTTCTTT.

The gene calls are TRBV10-3 and TRBJ1-3, with D possibly being TRBD1 (6 bases). Trimming shortened V by 9 bases and J by 0 bases, and 12 bases separated the two germline ends. Germline lookup yields CDR1 ENHRY and CDR2 SYGVKD. CDR3 size: 14 residues. The CDR3 sequence is CAMNRTVSGNTIYF. In DNA form, the CDR3 reads TGTGCCATGAACAGGACAGTCTCTGGAAACACCATATATTTT.

With respect to this clone: Other DNA sequences of this sample code for an identical CDR3. This sequence joins TRBV5-4 and TRBJ1-2; possible D gene TRBD1, 6 bases. Germline V gene data show CDR1 as SGHNT and CDR2 as YYREEE (reference sequence). The CDR3 consists of 13 residues. V was cut by 2 bases and J by 3 bases, with 8 bases left in between. The CDR3 here is CASSLNRDYGYTF. The CDR3 DNA follows: TGTGCCAGCAGCTTAAACAGGGACTATGGCTACACCTTC.

The rearrangement uses TRBV6-5 and TRBJ2-1, with 9 positions matching TRBD2. Germline V gene sequence: CDR1 MNHEY, CDR2 SVGAGI. Trimming at V came to 6 bases and at J to 8 bases, leaving 5 bases not matched to a gene. The CDR3 spans 13 residues. The DNA of the CDR3 is TGTGCCAGCAGGCGGGAGGGCAAGGATGAGCAGTTCTTC. Translation: CASRREGKDEQFF.

This sequence joins TRBV6-1 and TRBJ2-7; no clear D gene. The germline V and J ends were trimmed by 4 bases and 5 bases, with 21 bases remaining between them. Per germline, CDR1 MNHNS and CDR2 SASEGT. This CDR3 region has 16 residues. CDR3 bases: TGTGCCAGCAGTGGGACGCTACCCTATGGGCGTGACGAGCAGTACTTC. The encoded protein is CASSGTLPYGRDEQYF.

Remarks on this clone: The same CDR3 is also encoded by other DNA sequences in this sample. The chain links TRBV20-1 to TRBJ1-2; TRBD1 might be the D (6 bases). The CDR3 contains 10 residues. Germline V gene lookup returns CDR1 DFQATT and CDR2 SNEGSKA (reference sequence). The CDR3 protein is CSARTDGYTF. The CDR3 DNA follows: TGCAGCGCCCGGACAGACGGCTACACCTTC.

The chain joins TRBV5-8 to TRBJ2-7; TRBD1 agrees at 10 bases. CDR3 length: 16 amino acids. The germline gives CDR1 SGHTS, CDR2 YDEGEE. V was clipped by 0 bases and J by 9 bases; unmatched bases: 12. CDR3 protein: CASSLAIGTGVLGQYF. CDR3 sequence (DNA): TGTGCCAGCAGCTTGGCCATAGGGACAGGGGTATTGGGGCAGTACTTC.

This clone was observed a single time. The chain is built from TRBV5-1 and TRBJ2-7; TRBD2 aligns across 11 bases. V trimming: 1 base; J trimming: 3 bases; junction bases outside the gene matches: 6. The CDR3 runs to 16 residues. Germline values: CDR1 SGHRS, CDR2 YFSETQ. The CDR3 region is CASSLTLAGGLYEQYF. CDR3 bases: TGCGCCAGCAGCTTGACTCTAGCGGGAGGTCTCTACGAGCAGTACTTC.

This chain connects TRBV9 to TRBJ1-5; the D is unclear. This CDR3 comprises 15 residues. CDR1 SGDLS and CDR2 YYNGEE come from the germline V gene. Trimming removed 0 bases from V and 2 bases from J, with 9 bases in between. DNA for the CDR3: TGTGCCAGCAGCGTAGGGCCGTTTGGCAATCAGCCCCAGCATTTT. Translation: CASSVGPFGNQPQHF. The variable domain in full, completed from reference TRBV9 and TRBJ1-5, reads DSGVTQTPKHLITATGQRVTLRCSPRSGDLSVYWYQQSLDQGLQFLIQYYNGEERAKGNILERFSAQQFPDLHSELNLSSLELGDSALYFCASSVGPFGNQPQHFGDGTRLSIL.

The CDR3 DNA sequence: TGTGCTAGTGGTTTGGGTGGGGCCAACGTCCTGACTTTC. It codes for CASGLGGANVLTF. This chain connects TRBV12-5 to TRBJ2-6; D is uncertain. CDR1 is LGHNT, CDR2 FRNRAP, per germline. V dropped 1 base and J dropped 3 bases, with 1 base sitting between them. The length of the CDR3 is 13 residues.

V and J are TRBV7-9 and TRBJ1-1; perhaps TRBD1 as D (6 bases). From germline, CDR1 is SEHNR and CDR2 FQNEAQ (reference sequence). The V and J ends lost 3 bases and 2 bases respectively, with 25 bases between them. The CDR3 covers 19 residues. In DNA, the CDR3 is TGTGCCAGCAGCTTCGGAGCAGGGACACTCGGCCGAGCCAACACTGAAGCTTTCTTT. Amino acids: CASSFGAGTLGRANTEAFF.

This chain uses TRBV6-5 with TRBJ2-7; 7 nucleotides agree with TRBD1. V was pared by 6 bases and J by 0 bases, with 8 bases of the junction left unmatched. The germline CDR1 and CDR2 sequences are MNHEY and SVGAGI. This CDR3 is 15 amino acids long. The CDR3 DNA follows: TGTGCCAGCAGCCAGGGACAGCCATACTCCTACGAGCAGTACTTC. The encoded protein is CASSQGQPYSYEQYF.